This T cell receptor (beta chain) was documented in a study of early T cells in non-severe SARS-CoV-2 infection. TCRdb re-called the 5' RACE reads through MiXCR, storing one row per CDR3 protein. The sample lists tens of thousands of distinct CDR3 sequences; about an eighth were seen once. This CDR3 contains 12 residues. Trimming cost V 4 bases and J 12 bases, with 16 bases left between them. Germline V lookup: CDR1 MNHNS, CDR2 SASEGT. This clonotype came up many times. The sequence derives from an adult who was a healthcare worker with PCR-confirmed SARS-CoV-2 infection or an uninfected control (not recorded which). The rearrangement uses TRBV6-1 and TRBJ2-7, with D tentatively TRBD1 (6 bases). The sample consisted of whole blood. CDR3 sequence reads: CASSVRQASWYF. CDR3 coding DNA: TGTGCCAGCAGTGTACGACAGGCTTCCTGGTACTTC.